The clone carrying this T cell receptor (beta chain) was seen many times. Its antigen is not identified. This specimen comes from a study of T cells after yellow fever vaccination. The study's findings and limits: In FACS-sorted repertoires, abundant clonotypes from the bulk population could appear as contaminants. Most primary-vaccination clones recurred post-booster (around 95% CD4, roughly 90% CD8).

The germline gives CDR1 SGHAT, CDR2 FQDESV (reference sequence). This CDR3 contains 16 residues. V was shortened by 4 bases and J by 5 bases, with 18 bases between the two germline ends. TCRdb processed the 5' RACE reads anew with MiXCR; each CDR3 protein has one entry. Of hundreds of thousands of distinct CDR3 sequences detected, under 9% appear once; the ten largest clones hold 3% to 4%. The TCR comes from a man aged 18-30 years who received the YFV17D yellow fever vaccine. The specimen was CD4+ T cells sorted from PBMCs, collected 5 days after the yellow fever booster vaccination. This chain connects TRBV11-1 to TRBJ2-1; D possibly uses TRBD1 or TRBD2 (6 bases each). The CDR3, as DNA: TGTGCCAGCAGCTGGAAATCTAGGGGGGCCCACAATGAGCAGTTCTTC. This gives the protein CASSWKSRGAHNEQFF.